These 11 T cell receptor beta chains were all obtained from the same sample, sequenced in a study of cytomegalovirus exposure and HLA in healthy donors. PCR amplification relied on 60 Vbeta primers (plus 13 Jbeta primers). Data came from immunoSEQ multiplex PCR; TCRdb stores just in-frame clones and leaves some out. In the table there are more than 95,000 clones, around 60% of which are singletons. The sequencing input was PBMCs. The receptors here all came from a man aged 60-69 years in good health and CMV-seronegative.

The rearrangement joins TRBV9 to TRBJ2-5; the D gene is possibly TRBD2 (5 bases). The germline V and J ends were trimmed by 2 bases and 1 base, with 12 bases remaining between them. This CDR3 has 15 amino acids. From germline, CDR1 is SGDLS and CDR2 YYNGEE. The DNA of the CDR3 is TGTGCCAGCAGCGTTTTGCCGGGGTTCCAAGAGACCCAGTACTTC. Translating it yields CASSVLPGFQETQYF.

The chain couples TRBV19 to TRBJ2-1; TRBD2 matches at 7 bases. The V segment lost 0 bases and the J segment 8 bases; nucleotides outside the gene matches: 7. The CDR3 sequence is 15 residues long. Per the germline V gene, CDR1 is LNHDA and CDR2 is SQIVND (reference sequence). The DNA of the CDR3 is TGTGCCAGTAGTATAGATGGGGGTGGGAGGGATGAGCAGTTCTTC. Protein product: CASSIDGGGRDEQFF.

The chain carries TRBV4-1 and TRBJ2-5; 8 nucleotides match TRBD1. The J call is in doubt because the DNA end fits TRBJ2-7 better. The CDR3 runs 15 residues. Per germline, CDR1 MGHRA and CDR2 YSYEKL. CDR3 loop: CASSQPGQGKGEQYF. The CDR3, as DNA: TGCGCCAGCAGCCAACCCGGACAGGGAAAGGGCGAGCAGTACTTC.

This clone came up a few times. The genes are TRBV5-5 and TRBJ2-1; 8 bases align to TRBD2. V dropped 4 bases and J dropped 7; count of bases not matched to a gene: 19. Germline assignment: CDR1 SGHKS and CDR2 YYEKEE (reference sequence). The CDR3 runs 18 residues. Here the CDR3 DNA reads TGTGCCAGCAGCGTTCGACAGGCGGGACTAGGGGTGGCAAATGAGCAGTTCTTC. The encoded protein is CASSVRQAGLGVANEQFF. Using reference TRBV5-5 and TRBJ2-1 for the parts outside the CDR3, the full variable domain is DAGVTQSPTHLIKTRGQQVTLRCSPISGHKSVSWYQQVLGQGPQFIFQYYEKEERGRGNFPDRFSARQFPNYSSELNVNALLLGDSALYLCASSVRQAGLGVANEQFFGPGTRLTVL.

As regards this clone: The identical CDR3 is also encoded by other nucleotide sequences in the sample. The chain uses TRBV2 and TRBJ2-4, with 10 bases fitting TRBD1. The CDR3 is 16 residues long. Germline V gene sequence: CDR1 SNHLY, CDR2 FYNNEI. The V gene end was trimmed by 6 bases and the J gene end by 8 bases; junction bases not matched to a gene: 13. The CDR3 DNA is TGTGCCAGCAGGGAACGACAGGGGGCCTCCAGGGACATTCAGTACTTC. Residues: CASRERQGASRDIQYF.

The V call is TRBV14, the J call TRBJ1-1; D ambiguous. The germline V gene has CDR1 SGHDN and CDR2 FVKESK. Trimming left V 4 bases short and J 1 base short, with 13 bases between. The CDR3 is 15 residues long. The CDR3 coding sequence is TGTGCCAGCAGCCGACCGGGGTCCCCGAACACTGAAGCTTTCTTT. Protein: CASSRPGSPNTEAFF. The full variable domain, rest sourced from reference TRBV14 and TRBJ1-1, is EAGVTQFPSHSVIEKGQTVTLRCDPISGHDNLYWYRRVMGKEIKFLLHFVKESKQDESGMPNNRFLAERTGGTYSTLKVQPAELEDSGVYFCASSRPGSPNTEAFFGQGTRLTVV.

This clone has just a few counts. V is TRBV6-1 and J is TRBJ1-2; D unclear. The CDR3 contains 16 residues. Trimming took 1 base from V and 8 from J, leaving 20 bases between them. Germline V lookup: CDR1 MNHNS, CDR2 SASEGT. This CDR3 is CASSEEWNSWRSGYTF. The CDR3 DNA follows: TGTGCCAGCAGTGAAGAATGGAACAGTTGGAGGTCCGGCTACACCTTC.

This clone was detected once. The rearrangement uses TRBV27 and TRBJ1-5; weak D call: TRBD1 (6 bases). This CDR3 comprises 16 residues. Deletions cut 0 bases from V and 3 bases from J, with 12 bases between. The germline gives CDR1 MNHEY, CDR2 SMNVEV (reference sequence). This chain's CDR3 is CASSLSPTGNNQPQHF. The CDR3 DNA follows: TGTGCCAGCAGTTTATCCCCTACAGGGAACAATCAGCCCCAGCATTTT.

The CDR3 loop is CASSLEQGGNQPQHF. The CDR3 bases are TGCGCCAGCAGCTTGGAACAGGGTGGCAATCAGCCCCAGCATTTT. This chain joins TRBV5-1 and TRBJ1-5; D is perhaps TRBD1 (6 bases). The CDR3 contains 15 residues. Germline V gene sequence: CDR1 SGHRS, CDR2 YFSETQ. With 0 bases removed from V and 2 bases from J, the gap between germline ends came to 9 bases.

This sequence joins TRBV2 and TRBJ1-1; no definite D call. The CDR3 sequence is 15 residues long. Deletions cut 2 bases from V and 0 bases from J, with 10 bases between. Looked up from germline, CDR1 is SNHLY and CDR2 is FYNNEI. CDR3 sequence (DNA): TGTGCCAGCAGTGAACAGCGCGGTATGAACACTGAAGCTTTCTTT. It encodes CASSEQRGMNTEAFF.

The rearrangement joins TRBV6-1 to TRBJ1-1, with TRBD1 as a possible D gene (5 bases). V was shortened by 6 bases and J by 13 bases, with 24 bases between the two germline ends. The CDR3 covers 14 residues. Germline CDR1 and CDR2: MNHNS and SASEGT. In DNA, the CDR3 is TGTGCCAGCAGCGACGGACTTCCCACAACGGGGGGTTTCTTT. Amino acid sequence: CASSDGLPTTGGFF.